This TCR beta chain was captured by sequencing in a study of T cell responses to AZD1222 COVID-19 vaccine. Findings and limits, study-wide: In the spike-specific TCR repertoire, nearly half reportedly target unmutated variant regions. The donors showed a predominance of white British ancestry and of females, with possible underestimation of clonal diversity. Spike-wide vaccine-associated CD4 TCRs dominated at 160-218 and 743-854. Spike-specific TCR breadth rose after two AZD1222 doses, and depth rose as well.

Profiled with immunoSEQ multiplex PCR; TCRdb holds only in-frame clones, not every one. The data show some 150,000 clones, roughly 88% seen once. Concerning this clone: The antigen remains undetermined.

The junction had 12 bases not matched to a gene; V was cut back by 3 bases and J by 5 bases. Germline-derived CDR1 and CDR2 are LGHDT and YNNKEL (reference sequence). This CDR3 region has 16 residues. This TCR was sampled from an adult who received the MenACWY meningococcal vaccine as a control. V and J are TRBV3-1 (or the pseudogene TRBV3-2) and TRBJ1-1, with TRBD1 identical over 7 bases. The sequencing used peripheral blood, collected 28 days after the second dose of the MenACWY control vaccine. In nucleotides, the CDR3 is TGTGCCAGCAGCCACCACCTGGGAAGGGGGCAAACTGAAGCTTTCTTT. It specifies CASSHHLGRGQTEAFF.